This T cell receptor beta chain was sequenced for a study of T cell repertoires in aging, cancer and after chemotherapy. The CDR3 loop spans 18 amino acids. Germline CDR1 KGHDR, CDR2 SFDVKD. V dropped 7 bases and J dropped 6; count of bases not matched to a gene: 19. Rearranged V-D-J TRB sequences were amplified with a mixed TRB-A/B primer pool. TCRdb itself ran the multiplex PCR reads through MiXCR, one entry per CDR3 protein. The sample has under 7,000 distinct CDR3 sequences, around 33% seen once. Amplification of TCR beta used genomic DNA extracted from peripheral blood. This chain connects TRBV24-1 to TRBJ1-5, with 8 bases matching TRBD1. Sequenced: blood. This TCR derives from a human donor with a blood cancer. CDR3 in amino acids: CATSQRHMDREILQPQHF. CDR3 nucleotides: TGTGCCACCAGCCAAAGACATATGGACAGGGAGATTCTTCAGCCCCAGCATTTT.